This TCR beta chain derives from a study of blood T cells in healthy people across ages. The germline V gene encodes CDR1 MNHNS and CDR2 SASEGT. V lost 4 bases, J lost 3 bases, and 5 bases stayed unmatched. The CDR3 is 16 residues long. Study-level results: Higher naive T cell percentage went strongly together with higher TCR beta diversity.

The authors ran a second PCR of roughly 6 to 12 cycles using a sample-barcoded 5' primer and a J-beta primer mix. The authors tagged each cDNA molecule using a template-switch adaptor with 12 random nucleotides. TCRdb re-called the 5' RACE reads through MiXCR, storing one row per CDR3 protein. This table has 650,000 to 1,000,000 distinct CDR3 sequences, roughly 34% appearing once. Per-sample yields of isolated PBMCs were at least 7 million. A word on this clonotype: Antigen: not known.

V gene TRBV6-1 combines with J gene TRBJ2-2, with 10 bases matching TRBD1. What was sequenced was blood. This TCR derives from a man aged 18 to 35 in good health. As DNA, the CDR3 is TGTGCCAGCAGTGGTTGGACAGGGGGTGACACCGGGGAGCTGTTTTTT. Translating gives CASSGWTGGDTGELFF.